This entry lists 21 T cell receptor beta chains sequenced from one sample in a study of control samples from healthy donors and cancer patients. The method was immunoSEQ multiplex PCR; TCRdb's version includes in-frame clones alone and lacks a portion of them. The data hold 28,000 or so clones, with around four fifths observed a single time. Sequencing was done on a sample of PBMCs. The receptors were sampled from a man between 60 and 75 years old with colorectal cancer.

This sequence joins TRBV7-9 and TRBJ2-1; D ambiguous. Germline lookup yields CDR1 SEHNR and CDR2 FQNEAQ (reference sequence). CDR3 length: 13 amino acids. Trimming pared 4 bases from V and 6 bases from J, leaving 10 bases between. CDR3 residues: CASSYPAVNEQFF. DNA for the CDR3: TGTGCCAGCAGCTATCCGGCAGTCAATGAGCAGTTCTTC.

V is TRBV19 and J is TRBJ1-1; D is uncertain. In germline, CDR1 is LNHDA, CDR2 SQIVND (reference sequence). The CDR3 consists of 16 residues. V gave up 7 bases and J gave up 0 bases, with 18 bases separating them. CDR3 protein: CASISARSTMNTEAFF. The CDR3 DNA follows: TGTGCCAGTATATCGGCCAGGAGTACTATGAACACTGAAGCTTTCTTT.

This rearrangement joins TRBV7-9 to TRBJ2-7; perhaps TRBD2 as D (5 bases). V lost 4 bases and J 3 bases, leaving 10 bases between the germline ends. The CDR3 has 13 amino acids. Per germline, CDR1 SEHNR and CDR2 FQNEAQ (reference sequence). The DNA for the CDR3 is TGTGCCAGCAGCTCCGGAGGCAGCTACGAGCAGTACGTC. It is translated as CASSSGGSYEQYV.

V and J are TRBV7-8 and TRBJ1-5; no reliable D call. CDR1 and CDR2 from the germline V gene are SGHVS and FQNEAQ. Trimming removed 1 base from V and 5 bases from J, with 6 bases in between. The CDR3 spans 13 residues. The CDR3 sequence is CASSLVGDQPQHF. CDR3 bases: TGTGCCAGCAGCTTAGTGGGCGATCAGCCCCAGCATTTT.

V gene TRBV6-6 combines with J gene TRBJ2-7; D call uncertain. The CDR3 is 15 residues long. The V gene lost 0 bases and the J gene lost 0 bases, with 9 bases spanning the gap. The V gene's germline CDR1 is MNHNY and CDR2 SVGAGI (reference sequence). The chain's CDR3 is CASSYSTESSYEQYF. The CDR3 nucleotides read TGTGCCAGCAGTTACTCGACCGAAAGCTCCTACGAGCAGTACTTC.

The chain recombines TRBV15 with TRBJ1-2; possible D gene TRBD1, 5 bases. CDR1 and CDR2 from the germline V gene are LNHNV and YYDKDF (reference sequence). This CDR3 is built from 15 residues. Trimming removed 0 bases from V and 8 bases from J, with 16 bases in between. In DNA, the CDR3 is TGTGCCACCAGCAGAGAGGGCATGAGGGGAGAGGGCTACACCTTC. The encoded protein is CATSREGMRGEGYTF.

The chain links TRBV7-2 to TRBJ2-1; D remains ambiguous. Trimming removed 5 bases at V and 1 base at J, with 9 bases between. Germline CDR1 SGHTA, CDR2 FQGNSA. The CDR3 spans 14 residues. The CDR3 region is CASSDWGSYNEQFF. The DNA for the CDR3 is TGTGCCAGCAGCGACTGGGGATCCTACAATGAGCAGTTCTTC.

The chain employs TRBV27 and TRBJ2-2; perhaps TRBD2 as D (5 bases). The germline V and J ends were trimmed by 6 bases and 4 bases, with 18 bases remaining between them. This CDR3 spans 16 amino acids. Germline CDR1 reads MNHEY; CDR2 reads SMNVEV (reference sequence). Here the CDR3 reads CASSILSGSGTGELFF. The CDR3 region has the DNA TGTGCCAGCAGCATTCTTTCGGGGTCGGGCACCGGGGAGCTGTTTTTT.

This clone appeared a few times. V and J are TRBV3-1 (or the pseudogene TRBV3-2) and TRBJ1-6; TRBD1 agrees at 8 bases. Germline V CDR1 and CDR2: LGHDT, YNNKEL (reference sequence). This CDR3 has 16 residues. Trimming took 1 base from V and 8 from J; bases not matched to a gene: 7. CDR3 DNA sequence: TGTGCCAGCAGCCAAGGGGGTTCGACAGGGGATTCACCCCTCCACTTT. This translates into CASSQGGSTGDSPLHF.

The chain employs TRBV5-1 and TRBJ1-2, with TRBD1 matching 10 bases. This CDR3 has 15 amino acids. Germline V gene lookup returns CDR1 SGHRS and CDR2 YFSETQ. Trimming cost V 4 bases and J 0 bases; bases outside gene matches: 3. The CDR3 sequence: CASSKGQGTNYGYTF. CDR3 bases: TGCGCCAGCAGCAAGGGACAGGGGACTAACTATGGCTACACCTTC.

CDR3: CASSFPLDRAQETQYF. The CDR3 DNA sequence: TGTGCCAGCAGTTTCCCCTTAGACAGGGCCCAAGAGACCCAGTACTTC. The chain couples TRBV7-2 to TRBJ2-5; 7 nucleotides line up with TRBD1. The CDR3 totals 16 residues. The junction had 11 bases not matched to a gene; V was cut back by 6 bases and J by 1 base. Looked up from germline, CDR1 is SGHTA and CDR2 is FQGNSA. The variable domain in full, with the rest retrieved from reference TRBV7-2 and TRBJ2-5, is GAGVSQSPSNKVTEKGKDVELRCDPISGHTALYWYRQSLGQGLEFLIYFQGNSAPDKSGLPSDRFSAERTGGSVSTLTIQRTQQEDSAVYLCASSFPLDRAQETQYFGPGTRLLVL.

The gene calls are TRBV6-5 and TRBJ1-2; a possible D gene is TRBD1 (5 bases). This CDR3 spans 15 amino acids. The V gene lost 6 bases and the J gene lost 4 bases, with 18 bases spanning the gap. Germline CDR1 is MNHEY and CDR2 is SVGAGI. In DNA form, the CDR3 reads TGTGCCAGCAGGGGGGAGAGCAGGTGGCCCTATGGCTACACCTTC. Translating it yields CASRGESRWPYGYTF.

The gene calls are TRBV29-1 and TRBJ2-1; 7 bases line up with TRBD1. V shed 8 bases, J shed 8 bases, and the junction held 6 bases outside the gene matches. Germline V CDR1 and CDR2: SQVTM, ANQGSEA. The CDR3 has 11 residues. Written as DNA, the CDR3 is TGCAGCTCGACAGGGTCGGATGAGCAGTTCTTC. The encoded protein is CSSTGSDEQFF.

CDR3: CASSLVTGPGNTIYF. The DNA of the CDR3 is TGTGCCAGCAGCTTAGTAACAGGGCCTGGAAACACCATATATTTT. The V call is TRBV7-2, the J call TRBJ1-3, with TRBD1 as a possible D gene (6 bases). Germline-derived CDR1 and CDR2 are SGHTA and FQGNSA. V was trimmed by 1 base and J by 2 bases, leaving 9 bases between them. This CDR3 comprises 15 residues.

The J gene is TRBJ1-2, the V gene TRBV5-1, with TRBD1 matching over 8 bases. Trimming removed 4 bases from V and 4 bases from J; junction bases left unmatched: 3. This CDR3 contains 13 residues. The germline gives CDR1 SGHRS, CDR2 YFSETQ. DNA of the CDR3: TGCGCCAGCAGCCCAGGGGGCTCCTATGGCTACACCTTC. This codes for CASSPGGSYGYTF.

The rearrangement links TRBV7-9 to TRBJ2-3; 13 nucleotides match TRBD2. The CDR3 sequence is 15 residues long. After removal of 2 bases from V and 5 bases from J, the junction contained 1 base not matched to a gene. Germline CDR1 is SEHNR and CDR2 is FQNEAQ (reference sequence). CDR3 residues: CASSLRLAGGDTQYF. CDR3 in DNA: TGTGCCAGCAGCTTAAGACTAGCGGGGGGAGATACGCAGTATTTT.

The chain couples TRBV5-5 to TRBJ1-3; TRBD1 matches 7 bases. The CDR3 has 15 residues. Germline V lookup: CDR1 SGHKS, CDR2 YYEKEE (reference sequence). The trim removed 6 bases at V and 0 bases at J, leaving 6 bases unmatched. The CDR3 loop reads CASNPDRFSGNTIYF. The CDR3 region has the DNA TGTGCCAGCAACCCGGACAGGTTCTCTGGAAACACCATATATTTT.

This chain connects TRBV7-7 to TRBJ2-3; no definite D call. V gave up 5 bases and J gave up 8 bases, with 14 bases separating them. Germline values: CDR1 SSHAT, CDR2 FNYEAQ (reference sequence). This CDR3 is built from 13 residues. CDR3: CASSLSIGATQYF. DNA for the CDR3: TGTGCCAGCAGCCTCTCGATCGGCGCTACGCAGTATTTT.

The rearrangement links TRBV6-5 to TRBJ1-5; D gene ambiguous. Looked up from germline, CDR1 is MNHEY and CDR2 is SVGAGI. The V end was cut by 2 bases, the J end by 3 bases, with 11 bases between. CDR3 length: 15 amino acids. For the CDR3, the DNA is TGTGCCAGCAGTTACGGGGTAGGGAACAATCAGCCCCAGCATTTT. It specifies CASSYGVGNNQPQHF.

This chain connects TRBV5-6 to TRBJ2-2, with TRBD1 identical over 8 bases. The germline V gene has CDR1 SGHDT and CDR2 YYEEEE. CDR3 length: 14 amino acids. Trimming removed 7 bases from V and 0 bases from J; junction bases left unmatched: 2. CDR3 residues: CASSQGANTGELFF. In DNA, the CDR3 is TGTGCCAGCTCACAGGGGGCGAACACCGGGGAGCTGTTTTTT.

The chain carries TRBV5-5 and TRBJ1-5, with TRBD1 identical over 7 bases. In germline, CDR1 is SGHKS, CDR2 YYEKEE (reference sequence). The CDR3 length is 14 residues. J gave up 4 bases and V 3 bases, and 4 bases lay outside the gene matches. Written as DNA, the CDR3 is TGTGCCAGCAGCTCAGGCAGGGGGAATCAGCCCCAGCATTTT. Translating gives CASSSGRGNQPQHF.